One sample yielded the 29 T cell receptor beta chains listed below, sequenced in a study of blood T cell repertoires in COVID-19. Data came from immunoSEQ multiplex PCR; TCRdb stores just in-frame clones and leaves some out. The sample has 300,000 to 350,000 clones, 90% seen once. The sequenced sample consisted of PBMCs or T cells enriched from blood (not recorded which). All receptors come from a woman between 18 and 29 years old with acute COVID-19.

The chain has TRBV21-1 and TRBJ2-5; the table assigns TRBD1, which was not confirmed against the DNA. TRBV21-1 is flagged as a pseudogene. The CDR3 spans 14 residues. CDR3 protein: CASRLDRVQETQYF. DNA for the CDR3: TGTGCCAGCAGACTAGACAGGGTCCAAGAGACCCAGTACTTC.

This chain joins TRBV28 and TRBJ1-2; 8 bases map to TRBD1. Germline CDR1 reads MDHEN; CDR2 reads SYDVKM. The CDR3 covers 16 residues. V trimming: 7 bases; J trimming: 1 base; junction bases outside the gene matches: 11. CDR3 sequence reads: CASNLRGTGLNYGYTF. The CDR3 region has the DNA TGTGCCAGCAACCTAAGGGGGACAGGCCTTAACTATGGCTACACCTTC.

The chain uses TRBV28 and TRBJ2-7; D ambiguous. CDR3 length equals 15 residues. Germline V gene lookup returns CDR1 MDHEN and CDR2 SYDVKM. Trimming took 2 bases from V and 2 from J, leaving 13 bases between them. The CDR3 is CASSLGQTNTYEQYF. CDR3 DNA: TGTGCCAGCAGTTTAGGGCAGACGAATACCTACGAGCAGTACTTC.

The chain has TRBV2 and TRBJ1-2, with 9 bases that match TRBD1. The CDR3 loop spans 12 amino acids. V shed 11 bases, J shed 5 bases, and the junction held 6 bases outside the gene matches. Looked up from germline, CDR1 is SNHLY and CDR2 is FYNNEI. The CDR3 sequence is CAFRTGAYGYTF. Here the CDR3 DNA reads TGTGCCTTCCGGACAGGGGCGTATGGCTACACCTTC. Full variable domain (outside the CDR3, taken from reference TRBV2 and TRBJ1-2): EPEVTQTPSHQVTQMGQEVILRCVPISNHLYFYWYRQILGQKVEFLVSFYNNEISEKSEIFDDQFSVERPDGSNFTLKIRSTKLEDSAMYFCAFRTGAYGYTFGSGTRLTVV.

The gene calls are TRBV7-9 and TRBJ2-7; D unresolved. Trimming shortened V by 5 bases and J by 2 bases, and 13 bases separated the two germline ends. Germline V gene sequence: CDR1 SEHNR, CDR2 FQNEAQ (reference sequence). The length of the CDR3 is 14 residues. The CDR3 spells CASSRPGLTYEQYF. The CDR3 nucleotides are TGTGCCAGCAGCCGCCCTGGGCTCACCTACGAGCAGTACTTC. The whole variable domain, remainder taken from reference TRBV7-9 and TRBJ2-7, is DTGVSQNPRHKITKRGQNVTFRCDPISEHNRLYWYRQTLGQGPEFLTYFQNEAQLEKSRLLSDRFSAERPKGSFSTLEIQRTEQGDSAMYLCASSRPGLTYEQYFGPGTRLTVT.

J is TRBJ2-5 and V is TRBV5-1; a weak D match, TRBD1 (6 bases). CDR3 length: 19 amino acids. Trimming pared 4 bases from V and 2 bases from J, leaving 27 bases between. From germline, CDR1 is SGHRS and CDR2 YFSETQ. This CDR3 is CASSPDTPLLGANQETQYF. CDR3 in DNA: TGCGCCAGCAGCCCCGACACCCCTCTCTTGGGGGCGAATCAAGAGACCCAGTACTTC.

This chain joins TRBV10-3 and TRBJ1-5; tentatively, D is TRBD1 (6 bases). The CDR3 spans 14 residues. The V gene's germline CDR1 is ENHRY and CDR2 SYGVKD. V gave up 1 base and J gave up 5 bases, with 9 bases separating them. CDR3: CAISEWGGDQPQHF. CDR3 nucleotides: TGTGCCATCAGTGAGTGGGGGGGCGATCAGCCCCAGCATTTT.

The rearrangement joins TRBV6-1 to TRBJ2-1; D gene uncertain. Per the germline V gene, CDR1 is MNHNS and CDR2 is SASEGT. The CDR3 runs 16 residues. V lost 0 bases and J 0 bases, leaving 9 bases between the germline ends. The CDR3: CASSEAAARSYNEQFF. The CDR3 DNA reads as TGTGCCAGCAGTGAAGCAGCCGCCCGCTCCTACAATGAGCAGTTCTTC.

V usage is TRBV19 and J usage is TRBJ1-1; 7 nucleotides match TRBD1. V was pared by 6 bases and J by 7 bases, with 5 bases of the junction left unmatched. In germline, CDR1 is LNHDA, CDR2 SQIVND (reference sequence). The CDR3 sequence is 12 residues long. The CDR3 is CASSQDRREAFF. The CDR3, as DNA: TGTGCCAGTAGCCAGGACAGGCGTGAAGCTTTCTTT.

The chain joins TRBV27 to TRBJ1-2, with 7 bases lining up with TRBD1. The trim removed 4 bases at V and 4 bases at J, leaving 6 bases unmatched. The CDR3 is 14 amino acids. Germline loops: CDR1 MNHEY, CDR2 SMNVEV (reference sequence). The DNA of the CDR3 is TGTGCCAGCAGTTCCTTGCAGGGGGGCTATGGCTACACCTTC. Translating gives CASSSLQGGYGYTF.

This chain links TRBV28 with TRBJ1-2; no reliable D call. The CDR3 sequence is 13 residues long. V was shortened by 6 bases and J by 4 bases, with 12 bases between the two germline ends. The germline V gene has CDR1 MDHEN and CDR2 SYDVKM. CDR3 loop: CASSYRESYGYTF. The DNA for the CDR3 is TGTGCCAGCAGCTACCGGGAGAGCTATGGCTACACCTTC.

The rearrangement uses TRBV30 and TRBJ1-2, with 10 bases matching TRBD1. This CDR3 has 14 amino acids. Germline CDR1 and CDR2: GTSNPN and SVGIG (reference sequence). V dropped 5 bases and J dropped 4; count of bases not matched to a gene: 7. The CDR3 spells CAWEPTGGSYGYTF. In nucleotides, the CDR3 is TGTGCCTGGGAACCGACAGGGGGCAGCTATGGCTACACCTTC.

This chain joins TRBV4-1 and TRBJ2-2; tentative D call: TRBD2 (5 bases). The CDR3 is 14 residues long. The germline V gene has CDR1 MGHRA and CDR2 YSYEKL. Trimming took 0 bases from V and 8 from J, leaving 10 bases between them. The chain's CDR3 is CASSQDSRTGELFF. DNA for the CDR3: TGCGCCAGCAGCCAAGATTCGCGGACTGGGGAGCTGTTTTTT.

The chain carries TRBV7-9 and TRBJ2-2; TRBD1 matches 7 bases. J was trimmed by 5 bases and V by 3 bases; bases with no gene match: 9. CDR3 length: 16 amino acids. Germline values: CDR1 SEHNR, CDR2 FQNEAQ (reference sequence). In DNA, the CDR3 is TGTGCCAGCAGCTTCCCCCGGCAGGGGGAAACCGGGGAGCTGTTTTTT. Protein sequence: CASSFPRQGETGELFF.

CDR3 sequence (DNA): TGTGCCAGCAGTTTACCGGGAGGGGTCTACAATGAGCAGTTCTTC. This codes for CASSLPGGVYNEQFF. This chain joins TRBV28 and TRBJ2-1; 8 bases map to TRBD2. CDR1 and CDR2 (germline): MDHEN, SYDVKM. The junction had 3 bases not matched to a gene; V was cut back by 2 bases and J by 3 bases. The CDR3 covers 15 residues.

The chain recombines TRBV10-3 with TRBJ1-1, with 9 bases fitting TRBD1. V dropped 9 bases and J dropped 3; count of bases not matched to a gene: 5. This CDR3 has 13 residues. The germline V gene has CDR1 ENHRY and CDR2 SYGVKD. The CDR3 reads CAIHRGQDTEAFF. Here the CDR3 DNA reads TGTGCCATACACAGGGGGCAGGACACTGAAGCTTTCTTT.

V and J are TRBV5-5 and TRBJ1-2; TRBD1 agrees at 10 bases. CDR1 and CDR2 (germline): SGHKS, YYEKEE (reference sequence). CDR3 length: 14 amino acids. Trimming removed 1 base from V and 6 bases from J; junction bases left unmatched: 3. Here the CDR3 DNA reads TGTGCCAGCAGCTTGATCGGGACAGGGGATGGCTACACCTTC. It specifies CASSLIGTGDGYTF.

This clone was recorded once. The V gene is TRBV7-3, the J gene TRBJ1-4; 10 nucleotides line up with TRBD1. This CDR3 comprises 17 residues. Germline V gives CDR1 SGHTA, CDR2 FQGTGA. The ends lost 2 bases at V and 3 bases at J; junction bases unmatched: 6. The CDR3 DNA is TGTGCCAGCAGCTTAGACAGGGGGCAGGAAGCTAATGAAAAACTGTTTTTT. Protein: CASSLDRGQEANEKLFF.

The chain is built from TRBV28 and TRBJ1-5; 7 bases line up with TRBD1. Germline loops: CDR1 MDHEN, CDR2 SYDVKM. V lost 7 bases, J lost 4 bases, and 10 bases stayed unmatched. CDR3 length: 15 amino acids. The CDR3 sequence: CASTSWAGGNQPQHF. The CDR3 DNA reads TGTGCCAGCACCTCGTGGGCAGGGGGAAATCAGCCCCAGCATTTT.

V and J are TRBV4-2 and TRBJ1-1; perhaps TRBD1 as D (6 bases). V dropped 3 bases and J dropped 8 bases, with 16 bases sitting between them. The CDR3 length is 14 residues. Germline CDR1 and CDR2: LGHNA and YNFKEQ. The CDR3 nucleotides read TGTGCCAGCAGCCAGAGGGGGACATTCTCGGAAGCTTTCTTT. Its protein is CASSQRGTFSEAFF.

This clone was counted once. This chain links TRBV9 with TRBJ1-2; the match to TRBD1 covers 7 bases. This CDR3 region has 14 residues. V was pared by 2 bases and J by 0 bases, with 1 base of the junction left unmatched. CDR1 and CDR2 (germline): SGDLS, YYNGEE. The CDR3 here is CASSVDRANYGYTF. The CDR3 bases are TGTGCCAGCAGCGTCGACAGGGCTAACTATGGCTACACCTTC.

The V and J genes are TRBV6-5 and TRBJ1-1, with TRBD1 matching over 8 bases. Unmatched junction bases numbered 3, after V lost 6 bases and J lost 3 bases. CDR3 length: 13 amino acids. Germline V gene lookup returns CDR1 MNHEY and CDR2 SVGAGI. The CDR3 is CASRETGDTEAFF. CDR3 DNA: TGTGCCAGCAGGGAGACAGGGGACACTGAAGCTTTCTTT.

The CDR3 here is CASQHPTGDEQFF. The CDR3 coding sequence is TGTGCCAGCCAACACCCGACGGGGGATGAGCAGTTCTTC. The rearrangement links TRBV28 to TRBJ2-1; possible D gene TRBD2, 6 bases. The CDR3 extends over 13 amino acids. V was pared by 8 bases and J by 8 bases, with 16 bases between. From germline, CDR1 is MDHEN and CDR2 SYDVKM.

The chain has TRBV6-6 and TRBJ2-7, with 15 bases lining up with TRBD2. V trimming: 5 bases; J trimming: 3 bases; junction bases outside the gene matches: 11. The CDR3 extends over 18 amino acids. CDR1 and CDR2 from the germline V gene are MNHNY and SVGAGI (reference sequence). The CDR3 region is CASSHTGTSGRTRYEQYF. CDR3 in DNA: TGTGCCAGCAGTCATACCGGGACTAGCGGGAGGACGCGCTACGAGCAGTACTTC.

The chain couples TRBV11-2 to TRBJ1-1; no clear D gene. V gave up 4 bases and J gave up 3 bases, with 9 bases separating them. Germline lookup yields CDR1 SGHAT and CDR2 FQNNGV. The CDR3 is 13 amino acids. The CDR3 sequence: CASSSQADTEAFF. CDR3 in DNA: TGTGCCAGCAGCTCTCAGGCCGACACTGAAGCTTTCTTT.

This chain uses TRBV3-1 (or the pseudogene TRBV3-2) with TRBJ2-7; 7 bases agree with TRBD2. CDR3 length: 15 residues. Germline loops: CDR1 LGHDT, CDR2 YNNKEL (reference sequence). V lost 1 base to trimming and J lost 6 bases; unmatched junction nucleotides: 9. This CDR3 is CASSQVSGARLEQYF. The CDR3, as DNA: TGTGCCAGCAGCCAAGTCAGCGGGGCGCGTCTCGAGCAGTACTTC.

The CDR3, as DNA: TGTGCCAGCAGTTACACCGGGACAAATCAGCCCCAGCATTTT. Amino acids: CASSYTGTNQPQHF. The chain uses TRBV6-5 and TRBJ1-5, with D possibly being TRBD1 (6 bases). Trimming took 2 bases from V and 4 from J, leaving 9 bases between them. The germline V gene encodes CDR1 MNHEY and CDR2 SVGAGI. The CDR3 contains 14 residues.

The chain carries TRBV24-1 and TRBJ2-3, with 9 bases fitting TRBD1. Trimming cost V 4 bases and J 4 bases; bases outside gene matches: 5. The CDR3 has 15 amino acids. Germline CDR1 reads KGHDR; CDR2 reads SFDVKD. The CDR3 DNA follows: TGTGCCACCAGTGACACAGGGGGCGCTTCAGATACGCAGTATTTT. Protein: CATSDTGGASDTQYF.

The chain carries TRBV28 and TRBJ2-6; TRBD1 matches at 10 bases. The ends lost 5 bases at V and 4 bases at J; junction bases unmatched: 11. This CDR3 contains 18 residues. The germline V gene encodes CDR1 MDHEN and CDR2 SYDVKM. The CDR3 DNA sequence: TGTGCCAGCAGTGCGCCGGGACAGGGGTTCTCCGGGGCCAACGTCCTGACTTTC. It yields the protein CASSAPGQGFSGANVLTF. Variable domain in full (rest from reference TRBV28 and TRBJ2-6): DVKVTQSSRYLVKRTGEKVFLECVQDMDHENMFWYRQDPGLGLRLIYFSYDVKMKEKGDIPEGYSVSREKKERFSLILESASTNQTSMYLCASSAPGQGFSGANVLTFGAGSRLTVL.